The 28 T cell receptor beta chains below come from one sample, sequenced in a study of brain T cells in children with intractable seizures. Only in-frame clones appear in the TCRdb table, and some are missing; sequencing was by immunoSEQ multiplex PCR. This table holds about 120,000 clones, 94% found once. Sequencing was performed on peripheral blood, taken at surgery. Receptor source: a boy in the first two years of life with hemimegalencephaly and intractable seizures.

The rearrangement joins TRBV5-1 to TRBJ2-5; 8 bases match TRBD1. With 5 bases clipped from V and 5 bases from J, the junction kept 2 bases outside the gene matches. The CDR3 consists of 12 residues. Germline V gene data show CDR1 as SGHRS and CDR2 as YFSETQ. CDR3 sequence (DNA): TGCGCCAGCAGTGCAGGGGGCGAGACCCAGTACTTC. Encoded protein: CASSAGGETQYF.

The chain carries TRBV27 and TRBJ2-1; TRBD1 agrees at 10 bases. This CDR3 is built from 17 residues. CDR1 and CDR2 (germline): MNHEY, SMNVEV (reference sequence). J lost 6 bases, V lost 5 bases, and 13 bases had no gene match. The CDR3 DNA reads TGTGCCAGCAGTCCTTACGGGGGTGGGACAGGGGTCAATGAGCAGTTCTTC. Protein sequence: CASSPYGGGTGVNEQFF.

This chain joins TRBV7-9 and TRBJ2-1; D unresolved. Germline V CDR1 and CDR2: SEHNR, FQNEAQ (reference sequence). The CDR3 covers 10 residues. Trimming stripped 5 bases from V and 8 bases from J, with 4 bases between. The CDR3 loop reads CASSHYEQFF. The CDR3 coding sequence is TGTGCCAGCAGCCATTATGAGCAGTTCTTC.

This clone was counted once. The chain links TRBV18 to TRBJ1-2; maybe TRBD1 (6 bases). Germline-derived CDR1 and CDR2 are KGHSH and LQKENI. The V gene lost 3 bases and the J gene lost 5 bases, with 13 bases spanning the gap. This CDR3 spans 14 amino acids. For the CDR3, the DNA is TGTGCCAGCTCACCCGGCAGGGGAGAGTATGGCTACACCTTC. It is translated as CASSPGRGEYGYTF.

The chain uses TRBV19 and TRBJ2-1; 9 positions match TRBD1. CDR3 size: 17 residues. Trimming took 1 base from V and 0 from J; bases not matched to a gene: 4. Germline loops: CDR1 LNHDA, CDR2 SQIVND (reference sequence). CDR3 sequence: CASSIGQGGISYNEQFF. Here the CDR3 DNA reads TGTGCCAGTAGTATAGGACAGGGGGGGATCTCCTACAATGAGCAGTTCTTC.

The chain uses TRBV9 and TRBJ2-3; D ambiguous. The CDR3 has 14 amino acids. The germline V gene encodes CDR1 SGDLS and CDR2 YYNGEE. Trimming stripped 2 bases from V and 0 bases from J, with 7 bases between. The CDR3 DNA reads TGTGCCAGCAGCGTTTTTGGGAGCACAGATACGCAGTATTTT. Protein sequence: CASSVFGSTDTQYF. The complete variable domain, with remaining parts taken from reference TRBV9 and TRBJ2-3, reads DSGVTQTPKHLITATGQRVTLRCSPRSGDLSVYWYQQSLDQGLQFLIQYYNGEERAKGNILERFSAQQFPDLHSELNLSSLELGDSALYFCASSVFGSTDTQYFGPGTRLTVL.

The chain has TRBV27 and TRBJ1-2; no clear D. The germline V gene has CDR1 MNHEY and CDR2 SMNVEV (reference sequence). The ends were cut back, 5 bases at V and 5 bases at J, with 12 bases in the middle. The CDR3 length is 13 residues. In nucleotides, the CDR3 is TGTGCCAGCAGTGAATATGGACTTTATGGCTACACCTTC. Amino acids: CASSEYGLYGYTF.

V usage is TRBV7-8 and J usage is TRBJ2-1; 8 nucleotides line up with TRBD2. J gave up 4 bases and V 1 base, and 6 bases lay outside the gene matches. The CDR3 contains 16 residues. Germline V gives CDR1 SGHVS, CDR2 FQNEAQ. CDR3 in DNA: TGTGCCAGCAGCTTAGTCCCTAGCGGGTCTTACAATGAGCAGTTCTTC. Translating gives CASSLVPSGSYNEQFF.

In nucleotides, the CDR3 is TGTGCCAGCAGTTACTCTGTGGGAGGGTACGAGCAGTACTTC. It specifies CASSYSVGGYEQYF. The chain employs TRBV6-5 and TRBJ2-7, with 7 bases aligning to TRBD2. The CDR3 length is 14 residues. Germline lookup yields CDR1 MNHEY and CDR2 SVGAGI. Unmatched junction bases numbered 3, after V lost 0 bases and J lost 4 bases.

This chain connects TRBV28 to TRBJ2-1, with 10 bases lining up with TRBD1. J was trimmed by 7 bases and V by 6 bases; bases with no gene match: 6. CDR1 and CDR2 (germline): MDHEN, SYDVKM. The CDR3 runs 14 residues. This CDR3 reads CASSRQGAYNEQFF. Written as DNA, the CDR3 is TGTGCCAGCAGCAGACAGGGGGCTTATAATGAGCAGTTCTTC.

The CDR3 DNA follows: TGTGCCAGCAGCTTAGGGTCAGGGATCCGACGCAATGGCTACACCTTC. This translates into CASSLGSGIRRNGYTF. The chain carries TRBV7-2 and TRBJ1-2; perhaps TRBD1 as D (5 bases). Germline CDR1 reads SGHTA; CDR2 reads FQGNSA. This CDR3 comprises 16 residues. V dropped 1 base and J dropped 6 bases, with 18 bases sitting between them.

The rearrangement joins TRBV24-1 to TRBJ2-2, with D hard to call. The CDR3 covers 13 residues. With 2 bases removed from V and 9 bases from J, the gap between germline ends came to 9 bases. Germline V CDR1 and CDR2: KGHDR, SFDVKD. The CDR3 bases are TGTGCCACCAGTGATTCCCCCCTTAGGGAGCTGTTTTTT. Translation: CATSDSPLRELFF.

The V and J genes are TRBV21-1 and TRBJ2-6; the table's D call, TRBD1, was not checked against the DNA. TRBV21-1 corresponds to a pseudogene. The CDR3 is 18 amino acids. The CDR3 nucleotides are TGTGCCAGCAGCAAAGACCCAGGGCCCAATTCTGGGGCCAACGTCCTGACTTTC. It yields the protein CASSKDPGPNSGANVLTF.

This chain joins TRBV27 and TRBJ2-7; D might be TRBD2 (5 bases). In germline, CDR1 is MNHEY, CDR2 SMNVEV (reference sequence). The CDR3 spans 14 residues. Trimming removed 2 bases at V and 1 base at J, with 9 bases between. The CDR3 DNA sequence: TGTGCCAGCAGTTTAGCGGGTTGGTCCTACGAGCAGTACTTC. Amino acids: CASSLAGWSYEQYF.

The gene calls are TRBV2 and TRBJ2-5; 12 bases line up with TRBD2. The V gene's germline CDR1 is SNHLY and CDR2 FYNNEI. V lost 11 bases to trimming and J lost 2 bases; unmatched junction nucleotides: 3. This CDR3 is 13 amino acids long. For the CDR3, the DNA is TGTGCCGGGCTAGCGGGAGGGCAAGAGACCCAGTACTTC. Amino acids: CAGLAGGQETQYF.

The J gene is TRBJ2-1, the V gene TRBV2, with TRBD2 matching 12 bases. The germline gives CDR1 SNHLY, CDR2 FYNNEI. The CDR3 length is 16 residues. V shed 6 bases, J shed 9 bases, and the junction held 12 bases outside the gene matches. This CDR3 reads CASSAQTSGRGGEQFF. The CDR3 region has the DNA TGTGCCAGCAGCGCCCAGACTAGCGGGAGAGGGGGTGAGCAGTTCTTC.

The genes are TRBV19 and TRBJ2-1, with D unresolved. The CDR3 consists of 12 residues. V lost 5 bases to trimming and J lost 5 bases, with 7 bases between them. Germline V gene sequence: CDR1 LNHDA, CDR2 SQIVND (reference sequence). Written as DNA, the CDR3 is TGTGCCAGTAGTGCAGATAACAATGAGCAGTTCTTC. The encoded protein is CASSADNNEQFF.

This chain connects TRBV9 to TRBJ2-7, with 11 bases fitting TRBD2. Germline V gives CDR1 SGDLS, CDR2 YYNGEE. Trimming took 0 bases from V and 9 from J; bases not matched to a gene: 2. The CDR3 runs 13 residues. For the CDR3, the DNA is TGTGCCAGCAGCGTAGTGCTAGCGGGAGGGCAGTACTTC. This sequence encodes CASSVVLAGGQYF.

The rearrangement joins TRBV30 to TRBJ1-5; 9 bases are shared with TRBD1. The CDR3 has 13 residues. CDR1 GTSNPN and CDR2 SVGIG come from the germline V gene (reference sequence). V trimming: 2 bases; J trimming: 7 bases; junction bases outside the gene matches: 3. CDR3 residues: CAWSLQGAQPQHF. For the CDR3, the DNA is TGTGCCTGGAGTCTACAGGGGGCACAGCCCCAGCATTTT.

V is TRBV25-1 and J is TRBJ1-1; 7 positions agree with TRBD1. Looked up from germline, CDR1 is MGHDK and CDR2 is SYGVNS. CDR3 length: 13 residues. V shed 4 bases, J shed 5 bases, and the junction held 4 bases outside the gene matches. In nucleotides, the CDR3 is TGTGCCAGCAGTGGTCAGGGGGGGACTGAAGCTTTCTTT. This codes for CASSGQGGTEAFF. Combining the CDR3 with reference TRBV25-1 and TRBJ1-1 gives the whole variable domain EADIYQTPRYLVIGTGKKITLECSQTMGHDKMYWYQQDPGMELHLIHYSYGVNSTEKGDLSSESTVSRIRTEHFPLTLESARPSHTSQYLCASSGQGGTEAFFGQGTRLTVV.

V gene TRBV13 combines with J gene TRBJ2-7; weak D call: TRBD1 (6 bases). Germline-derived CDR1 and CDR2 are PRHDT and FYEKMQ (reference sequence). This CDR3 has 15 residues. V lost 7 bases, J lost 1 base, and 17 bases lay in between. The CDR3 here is CASTQKGVGSYEQYF. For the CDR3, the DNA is TGTGCCAGCACCCAGAAGGGGGTAGGGTCCTACGAGCAGTACTTC.

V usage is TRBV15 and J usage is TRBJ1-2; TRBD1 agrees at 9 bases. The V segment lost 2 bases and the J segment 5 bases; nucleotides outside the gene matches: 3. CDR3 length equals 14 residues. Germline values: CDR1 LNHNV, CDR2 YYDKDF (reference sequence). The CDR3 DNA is TGTGCCACCAGCAGACCCGACAGGGGGTATGGCTACACCTTC. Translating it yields CATSRPDRGYGYTF.

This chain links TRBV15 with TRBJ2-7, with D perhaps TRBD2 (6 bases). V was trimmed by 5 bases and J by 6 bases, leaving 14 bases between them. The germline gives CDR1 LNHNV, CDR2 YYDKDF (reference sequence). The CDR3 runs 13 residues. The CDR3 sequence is CATSVGAGSEQYF. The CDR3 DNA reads TGTGCCACCAGCGTTGGGGCGGGGAGCGAGCAGTACTTC.

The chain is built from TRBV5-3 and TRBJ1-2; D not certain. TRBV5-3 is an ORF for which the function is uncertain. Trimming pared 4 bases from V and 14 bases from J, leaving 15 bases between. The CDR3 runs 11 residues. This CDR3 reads CARSLTQNSTF. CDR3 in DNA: TGTGCCAGAAGCCTGACCCAAAACTCGACCTTC.

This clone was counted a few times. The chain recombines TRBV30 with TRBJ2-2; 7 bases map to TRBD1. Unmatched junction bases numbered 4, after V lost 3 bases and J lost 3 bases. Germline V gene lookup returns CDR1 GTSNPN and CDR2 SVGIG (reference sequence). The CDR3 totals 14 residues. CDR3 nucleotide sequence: TGTGCCTGGAGGATGACAGGGTACACCGGGGAGCTGTTTTTT. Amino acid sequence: CAWRMTGYTGELFF.

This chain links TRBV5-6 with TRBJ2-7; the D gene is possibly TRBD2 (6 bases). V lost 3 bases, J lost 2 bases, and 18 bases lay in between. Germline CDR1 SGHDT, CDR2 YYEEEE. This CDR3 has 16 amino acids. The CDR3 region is CASSSHVADWTYEQYF. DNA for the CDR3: TGTGCCAGCAGCTCCCACGTAGCGGATTGGACCTACGAGCAGTACTTC.

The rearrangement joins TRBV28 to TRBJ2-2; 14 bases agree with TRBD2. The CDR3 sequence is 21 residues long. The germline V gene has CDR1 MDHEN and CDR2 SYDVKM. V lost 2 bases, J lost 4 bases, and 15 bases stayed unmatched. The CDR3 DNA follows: TGTGCCAGCAGTTTAACGAGTTCTTGGACTAGCGGGAGGTCCGGCACCGGGGAGCTGTTTTTT. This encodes CASSLTSSWTSGRSGTGELFF.

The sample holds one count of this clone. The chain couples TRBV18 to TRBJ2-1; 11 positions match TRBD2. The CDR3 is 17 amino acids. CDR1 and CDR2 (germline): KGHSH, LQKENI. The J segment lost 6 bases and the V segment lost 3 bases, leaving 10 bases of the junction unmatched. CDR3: CASSPLSLAGETNEQFF. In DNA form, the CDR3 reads TGTGCCAGCTCACCCCTATCACTAGCGGGAGAGACCAATGAGCAGTTCTTC.